The TCR beta chain described here comes from a study of blood T cell repertoires in COVID-19. Sequenced by immunoSEQ multiplex PCR; TCRdb stores in-frame clones only, minus some. The sample lists over 200,000 clones, roughly 89% occurring once. V dropped 8 bases and J dropped 3 bases, with 5 bases sitting between them. The germline V gene has CDR1 MNHNY and CDR2 SVGAGI (reference sequence). The CDR3 contains 11 residues. This TCR came from a man in his sixties who had recovered from COVID-19. The rearrangement joins TRBV6-6 to TRBJ2-1; perhaps TRBD1 as D (5 bases). Sequenced: peripheral blood. The CDR3 DNA reads TGTGCCAGCGGACACTACAATGAGCAGTTCTTC. Its protein product is CASGHYNEQFF.